The 18 T cell receptor beta chains below were found in one sample sequenced in a study of T cell repertoires in cytomegalovirus infection. TCRdb re-analysed the reads in MiXCR, keeping a single row per CDR3 protein. The sample consists of about 230,000 distinct CDR3 sequences, roughly 22% of them appearing once. The sample was CD8+ T cells from PBMCs. Receptors were obtained from a human donor in good health (CMV status not recorded). Some clones in this sample may be carry-over from other donors' samples.

The chain combines TRBV19 with TRBJ2-5, with D possibly TRBD2 on 6 matching bases. Trimming removed 5 bases from V and 3 bases from J, with 13 bases in between. CDR1 and CDR2 from the germline V gene are LNHDA and SQIVND (reference sequence). This CDR3 region has 14 residues. The CDR3 here is CASSEGGDEETQYF. The DNA of the CDR3 is TGTGCCAGTAGTGAAGGCGGGGACGAAGAGACCCAGTACTTC.

The chain is built from TRBV20-1 and TRBJ1-4, with TRBD1 identical over 11 bases. This CDR3 is 15 amino acids long. V lost 6 bases, J lost 8 bases, and 11 bases stayed unmatched. Germline-derived CDR1 and CDR2 are DFQATT and SNEGSKA (reference sequence). This CDR3 is CSARGQGGPGEKLFF. CDR3 DNA sequence: TGCAGTGCCCGGGGACAGGGGGGCCCTGGGGAAAAACTGTTTTTT.

The V gene is TRBV29-1, the J gene TRBJ2-1; 11 bases match TRBD2. The germline CDR1 and CDR2 sequences are SQVTM and ANQGSEA. This CDR3 contains 15 residues. V dropped 2 bases and J dropped 2; count of bases not matched to a gene: 2. CDR3 in DNA: TGCAGCGTTGAACATAGCGGGGGGGCCTACAATGAGCAGTTCTTC. This gives the protein CSVEHSGGAYNEQFF.

Only one count was recorded for this clonotype. J is TRBJ2-5 and V is TRBV7-9, with D unclear. The V gene lost 2 bases and the J gene lost 0 bases, with 7 bases spanning the gap. This CDR3 is 14 amino acids long. CDR1 and CDR2 from the germline V gene are SEHNR and FQNEAQ (reference sequence). The CDR3 is CASSLSRNQETQYF. CDR3 bases: TGTGCCAGCAGCTTAAGCCGGAACCAAGAGACCCAGTACTTC.

The chain recombines TRBV7-9 with TRBJ2-7, with a possible D match to TRBD2 (6 bases). The CDR3 has 13 amino acids. CDR1 and CDR2 (germline): SEHNR, FQNEAQ (reference sequence). Trimming took off 1 base at V and 4 bases at J, with 8 bases between the two ends. CDR3 amino acids: CASSLVAGYEQYF. The DNA for the CDR3 is TGTGCCAGCAGCTTAGTTGCGGGGTACGAGCAGTACTTC.

The V and J genes are TRBV29-1 and TRBJ1-1; D call uncertain. The CDR3 has 12 amino acids. The germline V gene encodes CDR1 SQVTM and CDR2 ANQGSEA. V was shortened by 1 base and J by 8 bases, with 11 bases between the two germline ends. CDR3 DNA sequence: TGCAGCGTTGAAGCAAAGGTTACAGAAGCTTTCTTT. Encoded protein: CSVEAKVTEAFF.

This clonotype was counted ten times or more. The chain links TRBV2 to TRBJ2-1, with D perhaps TRBD1 or TRBD2 (5 bases each). The CDR3 has 16 amino acids. Trimming cost V 2 bases and J 0 bases, with 11 bases left between them. CDR1 and CDR2 (germline): SNHLY, FYNNEI. The CDR3 reads CASSERGTSSYNEQFF. The CDR3 nucleotides read TGTGCCAGCAGTGAAAGGGGAACTAGCTCCTACAATGAGCAGTTCTTC.

Comment on this clonotype: One end of the junction fails to match germline, which may point to a read error. This chain connects TRBV12-3 or TRBV12-4 to TRBJ2-5; 8 bases line up with TRBD2. This CDR3 comprises 14 residues. The CDR3 reads CASSIAGRGETQYF. CDR3 nucleotide sequence: TGTGCCAGCAGTATAGCGGGGAGGGGGGAGACCCAGTACTTC.

Turning to this clonotype: A single base separates this from a much larger clone, so it may be a read error. The chain recombines TRBV6-8 with TRBJ2-1; D gene ambiguous. The CDR3 consists of 12 residues. Trimming took 0 bases from V and 10 from J, leaving 7 bases between them. Germline V gene data show CDR1 as MNHGY and CDR2 as SAAAGT. The CDR3 region is CASSYSMAEQFF. The CDR3 DNA sequence: TGTGCCAGCAGTTACTCAATGGCCGAGCAGTTCTTC.

This clonotype was counted a few times. V gene TRBV10-2 combines with J gene TRBJ1-1; 7 nucleotides agree with TRBD1. The germline V gene encodes CDR1 WSHSY and CDR2 SAAADI. The length of the CDR3 is 16 residues. With V trimmed by 4 bases and J by 0 bases, 8 bases remained unmatched. CDR3 sequence: CASSGGTDPMNTEAFF. The DNA of the CDR3 is TGCGCCAGCAGTGGCGGGACAGACCCCATGAACACTGAAGCTTTCTTT.

The V and J genes are TRBV20-1 and TRBJ2-1; 15 bases are a match to TRBD2. This CDR3 is 15 amino acids long. The J segment lost 12 bases and the V segment lost 6 bases, leaving 12 bases of the junction unmatched. Per germline, CDR1 DFQATT and CDR2 SNEGSKA (reference sequence). The CDR3 is CSAAGLAGGGGRQFF. The CDR3 bases are TGCAGTGCCGCAGGACTAGCGGGGGGGGGCGGTCGGCAGTTCTTC.

This rearrangement joins TRBV28 to TRBJ2-7; D tentatively fits TRBD1 or TRBD2 (6 bases each). Germline values: CDR1 MDHEN, CDR2 SYDVKM. This CDR3 spans 17 amino acids. Trimming shortened V by 5 bases and J by 2 bases, and 22 bases separated the two germline ends. The CDR3 spells CASSKHPRGVVTYEQYF. The DNA of the CDR3 is TGTGCCAGCAGTAAACACCCGAGGGGGGTGGTGACCTACGAGCAGTACTTC.

At least ten counts were recorded for this clonotype. The genes are TRBV7-2 and TRBJ2-3; 15 bases map to TRBD2. The CDR3 runs 19 residues. V shed 3 bases, J shed 2 bases, and the junction held 9 bases outside the gene matches. Germline values: CDR1 SGHTA, CDR2 FQGNSA. The CDR3 coding sequence is TGTGCCAGCAGCTTCGGACTAGCGGGGGGGCATGACCTCACAGATACGCAGTATTTT. This translates into CASSFGLAGGHDLTDTQYF.

Only a few counts were recorded for this clonotype. The gene calls are TRBV11-2 and TRBJ2-5; TRBD2 agrees at 10 bases. Germline lookup yields CDR1 SGHAT and CDR2 FQNNGV. Trimming at V came to 3 bases and at J to 2 bases, leaving 3 bases not matched to a gene. CDR3 length: 15 amino acids. The CDR3 protein is CASSLGSGGQETQYF. The CDR3 DNA follows: TGTGCCAGCAGCTTGGGTAGCGGGGGGCAAGAGACCCAGTACTTC.

This clonotype was counted between two and nine times. The chain has TRBV7-2 and TRBJ2-7; TRBD1 is a possible D gene (5 bases). V was shortened by 7 bases and J by 1 base, with 14 bases between the two germline ends. The CDR3 extends over 14 amino acids. Germline V gene sequence: CDR1 SGHTA, CDR2 FQGNSA. CDR3: CASTIPGPSYEQYF. The CDR3 DNA is TGTGCCAGCACCATCCCAGGGCCGTCCTACGAGCAGTACTTC.

This clonotype came up a few times. The rearrangement uses TRBV29-1 and TRBJ2-3, with a possible D match to TRBD2 (6 bases). V lost 6 bases and J 6 bases, leaving 16 bases between the germline ends. The germline V gene has CDR1 SQVTM and CDR2 ANQGSEA. This CDR3 has 13 residues. CDR3 sequence (DNA): TGCAGCGTCCCCTCGGACTATTTTGATACGCAGTATTTT. It yields the protein CSVPSDYFDTQYF.

In its sample, this clonotype was seen a few times. Here the CDR3 reads CASSLDLGTGVGYTF. For the CDR3, the DNA is TGTGCCAGCAGCCTAGACTTAGGGACAGGGGTTGGCTACACCTTC. The chain combines TRBV7-2 with TRBJ1-2; 10 bases are shared with TRBD1. This CDR3 comprises 15 residues. V was pared by 5 bases and J by 7 bases, with 10 bases of the junction left unmatched. Germline CDR1 is SGHTA and CDR2 is FQGNSA.

This clonotype has at least ten counts. The chain recombines TRBV28 with TRBJ2-5; 11 nucleotides align to TRBD1. CDR3 length: 18 amino acids. CDR1 MDHEN and CDR2 SYDVKM come from the germline V gene. J gave up 5 bases and V 5 bases, and 16 bases lay outside the gene matches. The CDR3 bases are TGTGCCAGCAGTACAAGGACAGGGGGCGCGATAGTTGGTGAGACCCAGTACTTC. It specifies CASSTRTGGAIVGETQYF.